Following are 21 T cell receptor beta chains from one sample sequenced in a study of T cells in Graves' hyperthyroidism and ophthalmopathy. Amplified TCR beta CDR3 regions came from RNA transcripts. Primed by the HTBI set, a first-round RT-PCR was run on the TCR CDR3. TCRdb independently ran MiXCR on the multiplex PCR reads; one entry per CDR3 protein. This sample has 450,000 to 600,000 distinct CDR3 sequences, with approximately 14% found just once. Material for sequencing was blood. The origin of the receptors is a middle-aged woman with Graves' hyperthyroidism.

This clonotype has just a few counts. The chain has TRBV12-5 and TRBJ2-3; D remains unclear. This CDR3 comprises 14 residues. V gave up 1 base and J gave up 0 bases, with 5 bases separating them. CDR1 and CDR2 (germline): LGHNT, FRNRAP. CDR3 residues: CASGLGTSTDTQYF. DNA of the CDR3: TGTGCTAGTGGTTTGGGAACTAGCACAGATACGCAGTATTTT.

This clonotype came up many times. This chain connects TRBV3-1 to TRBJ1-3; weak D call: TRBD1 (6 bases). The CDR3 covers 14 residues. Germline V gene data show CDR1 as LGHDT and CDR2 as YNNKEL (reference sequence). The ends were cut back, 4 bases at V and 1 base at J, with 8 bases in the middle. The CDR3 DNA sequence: TGTGCCAGCAGCCGCAGGGGATCTGGAAACACCATATATTTT. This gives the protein CASSRRGSGNTIYF.

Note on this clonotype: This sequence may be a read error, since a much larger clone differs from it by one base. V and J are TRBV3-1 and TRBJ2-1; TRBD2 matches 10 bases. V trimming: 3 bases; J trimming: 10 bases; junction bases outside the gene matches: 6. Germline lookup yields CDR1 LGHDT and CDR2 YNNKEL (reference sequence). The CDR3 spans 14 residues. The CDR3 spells CASSHSGRTGEQFF. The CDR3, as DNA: TGTGCCAGCAGCCATAGCGGGAGGACTGGAGAGCAGTTCTTC.

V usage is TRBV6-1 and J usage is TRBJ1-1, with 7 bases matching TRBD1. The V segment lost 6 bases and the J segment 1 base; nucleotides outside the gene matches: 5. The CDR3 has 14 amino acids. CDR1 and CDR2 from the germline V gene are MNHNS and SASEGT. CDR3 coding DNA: TGTGCCAGCAGGACGGGACAGACGAACACTGAAGCTTTCTTT. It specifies CASRTGQTNTEAFF.

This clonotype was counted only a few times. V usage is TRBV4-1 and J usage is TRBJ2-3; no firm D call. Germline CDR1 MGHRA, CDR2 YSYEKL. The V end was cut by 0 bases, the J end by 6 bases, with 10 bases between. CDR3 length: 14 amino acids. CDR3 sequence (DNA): TGCGCCAGCAGCCAAGATCTGGACCCCGATACGCAGTATTTT. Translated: CASSQDLDPDTQYF.

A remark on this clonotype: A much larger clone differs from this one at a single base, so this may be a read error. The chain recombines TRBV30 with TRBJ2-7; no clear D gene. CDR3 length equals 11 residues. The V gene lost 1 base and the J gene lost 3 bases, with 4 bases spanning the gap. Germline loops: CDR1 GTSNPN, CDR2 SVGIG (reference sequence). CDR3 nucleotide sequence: TGTGCCTGGAGTGGCAGCTACGAGCAGTACTTC. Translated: CAWSGSYEQYF.

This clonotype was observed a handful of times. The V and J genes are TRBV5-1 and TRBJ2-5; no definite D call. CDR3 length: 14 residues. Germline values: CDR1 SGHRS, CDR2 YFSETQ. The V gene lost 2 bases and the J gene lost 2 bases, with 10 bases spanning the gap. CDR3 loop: CASSLNDGQETQYF. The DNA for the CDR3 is TGCGCCAGCAGCTTAAACGACGGGCAAGAGACCCAGTACTTC.

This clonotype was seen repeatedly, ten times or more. CDR3 bases: TGTGCCAGCAGTCTAGACAGGGGCAGGGCCACTGAAGCTTTCTTT. It translates to CASSLDRGRATEAFF. The chain recombines TRBV27 with TRBJ1-1; 8 bases are a match to TRBD1. V was clipped by 5 bases and J by 4 bases; unmatched bases: 9. Germline V lookup: CDR1 MNHEY, CDR2 SMNVEV (reference sequence). The CDR3 runs 15 residues.

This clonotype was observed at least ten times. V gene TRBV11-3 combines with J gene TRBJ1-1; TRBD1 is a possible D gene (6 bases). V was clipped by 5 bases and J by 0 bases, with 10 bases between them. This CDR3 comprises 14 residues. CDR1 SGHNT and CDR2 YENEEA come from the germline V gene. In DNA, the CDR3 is TGTGCCAGCAGCCCGGACAGCCTGAACACTGAAGCTTTCTTT. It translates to CASSPDSLNTEAFF.

For the CDR3, the DNA is TGTGCCAGCAGCCGACTCGACACTAATTCACCCCTCCACTTT. Translation gives CASSRLDTNSPLHF. This chain uses TRBV27 with TRBJ1-6; D is ambiguous. Germline V lookup: CDR1 MNHEY, CDR2 SMNVEV (reference sequence). The CDR3 is 14 residues long. Trimming shortened V by 6 bases and J by 6 bases, and 12 bases separated the two germline ends.

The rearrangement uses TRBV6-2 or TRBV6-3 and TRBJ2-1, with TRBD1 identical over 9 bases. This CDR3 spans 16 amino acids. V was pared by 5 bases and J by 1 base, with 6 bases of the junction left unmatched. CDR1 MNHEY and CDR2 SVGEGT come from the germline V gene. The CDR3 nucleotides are TGTGCCAGCAGTGCCTTGACAGGGGGGTCCTACAATGAGCAGTTCTTC. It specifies CASSALTGGSYNEQFF.

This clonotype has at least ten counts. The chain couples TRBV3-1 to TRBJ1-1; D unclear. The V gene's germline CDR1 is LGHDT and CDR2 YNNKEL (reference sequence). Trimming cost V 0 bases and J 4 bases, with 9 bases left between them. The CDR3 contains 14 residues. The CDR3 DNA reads TGTGCCAGCAGCCAAGACGCCGGTTTCACTGAAGCTTTCTTT. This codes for CASSQDAGFTEAFF.

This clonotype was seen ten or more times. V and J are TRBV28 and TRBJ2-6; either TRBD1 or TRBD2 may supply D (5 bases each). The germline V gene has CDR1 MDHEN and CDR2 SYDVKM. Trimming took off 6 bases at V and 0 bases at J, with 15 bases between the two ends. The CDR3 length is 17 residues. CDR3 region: CASSPGTLSSGANVLTF. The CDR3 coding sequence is TGTGCCAGCAGCCCCGGGACGCTTAGCTCTGGGGCCAACGTCCTGACTTTC. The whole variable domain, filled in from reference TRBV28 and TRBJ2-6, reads DVKVTQSSRYLVKRTGEKVFLECVQDMDHENMFWYRQDPGLGLRLIYFSYDVKMKEKGDIPEGYSVSREKKERFSLILESASTNQTSMYLCASSPGTLSSGANVLTFGAGSRLTVL.

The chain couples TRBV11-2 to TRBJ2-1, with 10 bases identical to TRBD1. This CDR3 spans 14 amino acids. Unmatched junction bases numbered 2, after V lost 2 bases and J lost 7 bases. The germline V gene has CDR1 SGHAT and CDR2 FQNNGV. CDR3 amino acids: CASSLRTGGNEQFF. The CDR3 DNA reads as TGTGCCAGCAGCTTAAGGACAGGGGGAAATGAGCAGTTCTTC. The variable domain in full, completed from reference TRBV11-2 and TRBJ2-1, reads EAGVAQSPRYKIIEKRQSVAFWCNPISGHATLYWYQQILGQGPKLLIQFQNNGVVDDSQLPKDRFSAERLKGVDSTLKIQPAKLEDSAVYLCASSLRTGGNEQFFGPGTRLTVL.

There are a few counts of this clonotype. The DNA of the CDR3 is TGTGCCAGCAGCCCGACAGGCATACTAAACGAGCAGTACTTC. Translation: CASSPTGILNEQYF. V is TRBV28 and J is TRBJ2-7, with a possible D match to TRBD1 (6 bases). Trimming cost V 6 bases and J 5 bases, with 17 bases left between them. Germline assignment: CDR1 MDHEN and CDR2 SYDVKM. The CDR3 loop spans 14 amino acids. The full variable domain, its missing parts supplied by reference TRBV28 and TRBJ2-7, is DVKVTQSSRYLVKRTGEKVFLECVQDMDHENMFWYRQDPGLGLRLIYFSYDVKMKEKGDIPEGYSVSREKKERFSLILESASTNQTSMYLCASSPTGILNEQYFGPGTRLTVT.

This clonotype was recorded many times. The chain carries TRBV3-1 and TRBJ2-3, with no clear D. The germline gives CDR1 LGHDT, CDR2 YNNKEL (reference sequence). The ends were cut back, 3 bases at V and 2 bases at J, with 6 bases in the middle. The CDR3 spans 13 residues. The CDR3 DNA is TGTGCCAGCAGCCACTCCCTCACAGATACGCAGTATTTT. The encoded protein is CASSHSLTDTQYF.

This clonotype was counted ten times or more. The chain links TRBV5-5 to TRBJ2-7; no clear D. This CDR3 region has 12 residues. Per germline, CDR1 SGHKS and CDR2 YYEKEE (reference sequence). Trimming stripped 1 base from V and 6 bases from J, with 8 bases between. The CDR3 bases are TGTGCCAGCAGCTTGCTACTGGCCGAGCAGTACTTC. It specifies CASSLLLAEQYF.

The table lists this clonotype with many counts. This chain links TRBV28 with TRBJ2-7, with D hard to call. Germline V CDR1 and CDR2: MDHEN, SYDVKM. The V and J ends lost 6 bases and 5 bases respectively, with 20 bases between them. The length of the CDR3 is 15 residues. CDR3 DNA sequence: TGTGCCAGCAGCTCCCAAGCCGGGCGAGACAACGAGCAGTACTTC. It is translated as CASSSQAGRDNEQYF.

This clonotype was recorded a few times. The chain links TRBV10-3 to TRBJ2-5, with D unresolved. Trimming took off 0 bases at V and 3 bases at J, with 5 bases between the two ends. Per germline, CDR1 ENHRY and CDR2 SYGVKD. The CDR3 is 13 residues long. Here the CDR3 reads CAISESDKETQYF. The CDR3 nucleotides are TGTGCCATCAGTGAGTCGGATAAAGAGACCCAGTACTTC.

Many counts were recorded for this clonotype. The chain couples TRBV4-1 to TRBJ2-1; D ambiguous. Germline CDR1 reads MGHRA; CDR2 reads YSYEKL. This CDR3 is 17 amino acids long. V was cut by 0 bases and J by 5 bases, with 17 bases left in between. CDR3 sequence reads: CASSQDLPTGVNNEQFF. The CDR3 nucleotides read TGCGCCAGCAGCCAAGATTTACCCACGGGTGTCAACAATGAGCAGTTCTTC.

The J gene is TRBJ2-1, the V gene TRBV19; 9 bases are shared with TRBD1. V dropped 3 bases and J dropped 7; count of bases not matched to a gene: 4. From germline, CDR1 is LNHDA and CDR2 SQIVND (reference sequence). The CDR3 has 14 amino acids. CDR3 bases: TGTGCCAGTAGTATCCGGGACAGGGTGAATGAGCAGTTCTTC. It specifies CASSIRDRVNEQFF.